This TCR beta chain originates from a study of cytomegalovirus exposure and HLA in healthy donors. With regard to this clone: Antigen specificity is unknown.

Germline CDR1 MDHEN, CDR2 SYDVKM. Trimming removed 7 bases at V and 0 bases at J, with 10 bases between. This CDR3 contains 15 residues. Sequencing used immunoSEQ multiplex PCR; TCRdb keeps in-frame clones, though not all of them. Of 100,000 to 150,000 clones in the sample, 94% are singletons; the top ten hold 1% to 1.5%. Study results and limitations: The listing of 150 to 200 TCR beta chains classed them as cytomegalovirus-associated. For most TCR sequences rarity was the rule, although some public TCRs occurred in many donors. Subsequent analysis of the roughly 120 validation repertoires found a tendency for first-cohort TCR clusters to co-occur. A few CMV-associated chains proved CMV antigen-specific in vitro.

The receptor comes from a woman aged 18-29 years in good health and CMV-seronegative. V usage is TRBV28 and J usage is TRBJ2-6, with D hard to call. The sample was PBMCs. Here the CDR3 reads CASTSASSGANVLTF. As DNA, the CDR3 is TGTGCCAGCACATCCGCGAGCTCTGGGGCCAACGTCCTGACTTTC.